This T cell receptor (beta chain) was sequenced during a study of blood T cell repertoires in COVID-19 (dated by TCRdb to about 2020). Background on the whole study: Collaborator samples came from the United States, Italy and Spain and covered acute and convalescent phases of COVID-19. Nearly every sample came with metadata listing a de-identified subject ID, COVID-19 status, age in years and sex. The material from the prospective study consisted of cDNA or gDNA derived from T cells, B-cell-depleted T cells, or PBMCs. The dataset comprised deeply sampled blood TCRbeta repertoires from subjects exposed to, actively infected with, or recovered from COVID-19. The repertoires were made available in a free public database intended to serve as a resource for research on the immune response to SARS-CoV-2. Samples were obtained from the ongoing ImmuneRACE study (first 160 participants) and from over 1,000 subjects provided by 6 global collaborators. HLA class I and class II types, where available, came from metadata supplied by the sample provider rather than from assay-based typing. General conclusions and limits of the study: The quantity of clinical and demographic metadata differed by source and by participant and was supplied without curation.

TCRbeta CDR3 regions were amplified from genomic DNA using the immunoSEQ Assay, a bias-controlled multiplex PCR. Per the source publication's procedure: Nucleated cell counts per sample were estimated from amplification of reference gene primers within the assay. To quantify the absolute abundance of each unique TCRbeta CDR3 rearrangement, sequence reads were collapsed and filtered. For each sample, productive Simpson clonality was calculated as the square root of Simpson's diversity index over productive rearrangements. Drawn from immuneACCESS, this table holds only the in-frame rearrangements with V and J called that TCRdb kept. Clones are partly lost; checked studies trace under half to an unresolved V gene and leave the rest unexplained. D and trimming were read from the DNA, whereas the V and J calls and clone size are those reported in that table. Counted in this sample were around 440,000 clones; approximately 88% of them appeared once. Together, the top ten hold roughly an eighth of the sample.

Details on this clone: What antigen it recognizes has not been identified. Per-base quality was not reported, and no clone a single base away is much larger than it.

Counted from cysteine to phenylalanine, this CDR3 has 12 amino acids. Of all the DNA, just the CDR3 is kept, 36 bases in frame from base 1. CDR1 and CDR2 are drawn from the germline V gene: KGHSH, LQKENI. V gives up 3 bases and J gives up 5 bases, and the segment between their germline ends measures 5 bases. In Seattle, one collaborating source enrolled patients while the infection was active and tracked those patients longitudinally over the course of disease. Collaborating institutions collected whole blood in K2EDTA tubes following their own protocols. For TCRbeta analysis, collaborator samples were shipped as frozen whole blood, as isolated PBMCs, or as DNA extracted from either sample type.

The sequence was collected from a woman aged 45-59 years with COVID-19, enrolled during active disease. Material: peripheral blood. The rearrangement combines TRBV18 with TRBJ1-5; the D gene lacks a confident call. The DNA sequence follows: TGTGCCAGCTCACCGAGAGATCAGCCCCAGCATTTT. It encodes CASSPRDQPQHF.